This T cell receptor beta chain comes out of a study of Ad26.COV2.S vaccination and SARS-CoV-2 variants. General observations from the study: Spike-specific CD8+ and CD4+ T cell responses reportedly showed substantial breadth after vaccination. Similar non-spike TCR breadth was seen in vaccine and placebo recipients.

As for treatment: 15 to 20 received Ad26.COV2.S at low or high dose, single or two shots; several received placebo; per-sample allocation not given. Sample collection was performed on day 63 after the first vaccine or placebo injection. Concerning this clone: Antigen specificity is unknown.

Measured with immunoSEQ multiplex PCR; TCRdb has only the in-frame clones, and not every one. The sample includes more than 350,000 clones, roughly 90% seen only once; the top ten take 12%. Trimming stripped 0 bases from V and 7 bases from J, with 13 bases between. The CDR3 covers 15 residues. Germline values: CDR1 SGHRS, CDR2 YFSETQ. V and J are TRBV5-1 and TRBJ2-2; perhaps D is TRBD1 or TRBD2 (5 bases each). The starting material was peripheral blood, obtained in a trial of Ad26.COV2.S vaccine versus placebo. This sequence was found in a person between 18 and 65 years old who received the Ad26.COV2.S COVID-19 vaccine or a placebo. The DNA of the CDR3 is TGCGCCAGCAGCTTGGCCCCGGGGCTGATCGGGGAGCTGTTTTTT. Translating it yields CASSLAPGLIGELFF.